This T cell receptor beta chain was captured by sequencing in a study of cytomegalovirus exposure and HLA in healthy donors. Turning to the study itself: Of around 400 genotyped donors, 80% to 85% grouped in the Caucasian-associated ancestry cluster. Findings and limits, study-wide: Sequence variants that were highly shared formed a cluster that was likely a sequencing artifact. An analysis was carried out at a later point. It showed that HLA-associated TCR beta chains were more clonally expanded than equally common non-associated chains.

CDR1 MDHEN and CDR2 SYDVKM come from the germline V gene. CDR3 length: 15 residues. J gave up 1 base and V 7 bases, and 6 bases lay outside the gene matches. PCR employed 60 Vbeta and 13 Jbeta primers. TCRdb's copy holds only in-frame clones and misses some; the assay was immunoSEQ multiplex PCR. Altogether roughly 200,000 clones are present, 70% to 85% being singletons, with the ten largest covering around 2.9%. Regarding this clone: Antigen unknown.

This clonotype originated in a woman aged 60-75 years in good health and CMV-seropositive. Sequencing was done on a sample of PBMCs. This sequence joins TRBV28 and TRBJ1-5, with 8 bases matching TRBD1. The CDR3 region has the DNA TGTGCCAGCACACACAGGGGGTGGAGCAATCAGCCCCAGCATTTT. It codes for CASTHRGWSNQPQHF. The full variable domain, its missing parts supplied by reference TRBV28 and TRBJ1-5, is DVKVTQSSRYLVKRTGEKVFLECVQDMDHENMFWYRQDPGLGLRLIYFSYDVKMKEKGDIPEGYSVSREKKERFSLILESASTNQTSMYLCASTHRGWSNQPQHFGDGTRLSIL.